These T cell receptor beta chains were read from a single sample in a study of monozygotic twins with cystic fibrosis. Data came from immunoSEQ multiplex PCR; TCRdb stores just in-frame clones and leaves some out. This table has fewer than 30,000 clones, around 85% appearing once. Source material: blood. The origin of the receptors is a girl aged 2 to 9 with cystic fibrosis. Each CDR3 is given with its conserved first and last residue. A D gene is named only where the DNA matches it firmly. Expanded clones are given a class, and other clones once, few, many or no size at all.

v_call	d_call	clone_size	j_call	cdr3_nt	cdr3_aa
TRBV5-8	NA	NA	TRBJ2-7	TGTGCCAGCAGCCCGGAAAGGGCCGGGGGCAGGCACGAGCAGTACTTC	CASSPERAGGRHEQYF
TRBV6-1	NA	NA	TRBJ1-4	TGTGCCAGCAGTGCTGCGGGACTTAATGAAAAACTGTTTTTT	CASSAAGLNEKLFF
TRBV4-2	TRBD1	few	TRBJ1-4	TGTGCCAGCAGCCCCGACAGGGGTAATGAAAAACTGTTTTTT	CASSPDRGNEKLFF
TRBV5-1	TRBD1	few	TRBJ1-1	TGCGCCAGCAGGGTGGGACAGATGAACACTGAAGCTTTCTTT	CASRVGQMNTEAFF
TRBV30	NA	NA	TRBJ1-1	TGTGCCTGGAGTTCTCGCGGAAGAATCACTGAAGCTTTCTTT	CAWSSRGRITEAFF
TRBV28	NA	NA	TRBJ2-7	TGTGCCAGCAACCAACAGGGAGTGGGCCCTCTGGAGCAGTACTTC	CASNQQGVGPLEQYF
TRBV27	NA	NA	TRBJ1-1	TGTGCCAGGGACACGATGAACACTGAAGCTTTCTTT	CARDTMNTEAFF
TRBV5-1	TRBD1	NA	TRBJ1-5	TGCGCCAGCAGCTCTTCAGGGGGCGATCAGCCCCAGCATTTT	CASSSSGGDQPQHF
TRBV29-1	NA	NA	TRBJ1-2	TGCAGCGTTGGTAAAGCTGATTCTAACTATGGCTACACCTTC	CSVGKADSNYGYTF
TRBV5-5	NA	NA	TRBJ1-4	TGTGCCAGCAGCAAACAGGGTGGTATTGAAAAACTGTTTTTT	CASSKQGGIEKLFF
TRBV9	TRBD2	NA	TRBJ2-1	TGTGCCAGCAGCGTAGGGGCAACGGGAGGGGCCCCTCATGAGCAGTTCTTC	CASSVGATGGAPHEQFF
TRBV29-1	TRBD1	NA	TRBJ2-2	TGCAGCGGAAGACAGGGGTTTCCCGGGGAGCTGTTTTTT	CSGRQGFPGELFF
TRBV27	NA	NA	TRBJ2-7	TGTGCCAGCAGTTTCGGAGCCTCCCGGCCCTACGAGCAGTACTTC	CASSFGASRPYEQYF
TRBV10-2	NA	NA	TRBJ2-7	TGCGCCAGCAGTGAGGGCAAAGTCTACGAGCAGTACTTC	CASSEGKVYEQYF
TRBV29-1	NA	NA	TRBJ1-3	TGCAGCGGGGGGGACTTAGGAAACACCATATATTTT	CSGGDLGNTIYF
TRBV29-1	NA	once	TRBJ1-1	TGCAGCTCGGGACAAAACACTGAAGCTTTCTTT	CSSGQNTEAFF
TRBV9	TRBD1	NA	TRBJ2-7	TGTGCCAGCAGCCCGCGGGGACAGGGGGCCATCTACGAGCAGTACTTC	CASSPRGQGAIYEQYF
TRBV30	NA	NA	TRBJ1-1	TGTGCCTGGAGTGTGCTGGGGGACACTGAAGCTTTCTTT	CAWSVLGDTEAFF
TRBV30	NA	NA	TRBJ1-5	TGTGCCTGGAGCAAAGGGGGTACCCAGCATTTT	CAWSKGGTQHF
TRBV6-6	NA	NA	TRBJ2-2	TGTGCCAGCAGTTACGGGGCAGGCGAGACCGGGGAGCTGTTTTTT	CASSYGAGETGELFF
TRBV19	NA	NA	TRBJ1-5	TGTGCCAGTAGTGGAAGGAGGGAGCCAGATAATCAGCCCCAGCATTTT	CASSGRREPDNQPQHF
TRBV28	NA	few	TRBJ1-5	TGTGCCAGCAGTCCAACGGGTGTGAGGCAGCCCCAGCATTTT	CASSPTGVRQPQHF
TRBV30	TRBD2	NA	TRBJ2-1	TGTGCCGGGGGACTAGCGGACTACAATGAGCAGTTCTTC	CAGGLADYNEQFF
TRBV16	NA	few	TRBJ2-3	TGTGCCAGCAGCCAATCGACGGCAGATACGCAGTATTTT	CASSQSTADTQYF
TRBV28	TRBD2	NA	TRBJ2-3	TGTGCCAGCAGTTTACCGGGACTAGCGACAGATACGCAGTATTTT	CASSLPGLATDTQYF
TRBV28	NA	NA	TRBJ2-7	TGTGCCAGCAACCGGGGGGCCCCCCCCTCCTACGAGCAGTACTTC	CASNRGAPPSYEQYF
TRBV19	TRBD2	NA	TRBJ2-7	TGTGCCAGTAGTCGGGGGGGAACCCTTGTAGAGCAGTACTTC	CASSRGGTLVEQYF
TRBV6-1	TRBD1	NA	TRBJ2-7	TGTGCCAGCAGAAGAGACAGGGACTCCTACGAGCAGTACTTC	CASRRDRDSYEQYF
TRBV27	NA	NA	TRBJ1-1	TGTGCCAGCAGCTCAGGGAGCACTGAAGCTTTCTTT	CASSSGSTEAFF